What follows are 27 T cell receptor beta chains derived from one specimen sequenced in a study of beta chain features in type 1 diabetes. The sequenced template was cDNA made from the entire isolated RNA. Profiled with immunoSEQ multiplex PCR; TCRdb holds only in-frame clones, not every one. Among about 930,000 clones listed, about a sixth were seen once. Material: naive CD4+ T cells from blood. The receptors stem from a woman younger than 35 in good health.

The V gene is TRBV11-2, the J gene TRBJ2-7; a weak D match, TRBD1 (6 bases). V lost 5 bases and J 3 bases, leaving 14 bases between the germline ends. Per germline, CDR1 SGHAT and CDR2 FQNNGV. CDR3 length equals 14 residues. This CDR3 reads CASSPLKGDYEQYF. The DNA for the CDR3 is TGTGCCAGCAGCCCCCTCAAGGGGGACTACGAGCAGTACTTC.

The rearrangement uses TRBV7-2 and TRBJ2-3, with 9 nucleotides matching TRBD2. Germline CDR1 reads SGHTA; CDR2 reads FQGNSA. The CDR3 has 16 amino acids. V lost 5 bases, J lost 5 bases, and 11 bases stayed unmatched. The CDR3 sequence is CASSPIAGADLDTQYF. For the CDR3, the DNA is TGTGCCAGCAGCCCGATAGCGGGAGCTGATCTAGATACGCAGTATTTT.

This clone has a handful of counts. The chain combines TRBV6-5 with TRBJ2-4, with TRBD2 matching 12 bases. Germline V gene sequence: CDR1 MNHEY, CDR2 SVGAGI. V shed 7 bases and J 7 bases; nucleotides not matched to a gene: 8. CDR3 size: 15 residues. The CDR3 is CASTTTSGSRNIQYF. In DNA form, the CDR3 reads TGTGCCAGCACCACGACTAGCGGGAGTAGGAACATTCAGTACTTC.

The CDR3 spells CAVRDSTSGANVLTF. The CDR3 DNA reads as TGTGCCGTAAGGGACAGCACCTCTGGGGCCAACGTCCTGACTTTC. This chain joins TRBV7-8 and TRBJ2-6; 7 bases map to TRBD1. Germline CDR1 reads SGHVS; CDR2 reads FQNEAQ. The CDR3 runs to 15 residues. Trimming took 11 bases from V and 0 from J; bases not matched to a gene: 7.

The chain recombines TRBV5-1 with TRBJ2-2, with D possibly matching TRBD2 (6 bases). The CDR3 extends over 14 amino acids. Trimming took off 2 bases at V and 6 bases at J, with 11 bases between the two ends. From germline, CDR1 is SGHRS and CDR2 YFSETQ. The CDR3, as DNA: TGCGCCAGCAGCTTACTCGGGGGATCCGGGGAGCTGTTTTTT. Protein sequence: CASSLLGGSGELFF.

The CDR3 loop reads CASSSLRDRETDTQYF. In nucleotides, the CDR3 is TGTGCCAGCAGCTCACTCCGGGACAGGGAAACAGATACGCAGTATTTT. The chain links TRBV5-6 to TRBJ2-3; TRBD1 matches 9 bases. Trimming took 3 bases from V and 3 from J; bases not matched to a gene: 8. The germline V gene has CDR1 SGHDT and CDR2 YYEEEE. The CDR3 has 16 residues.

This chain links TRBV4-2 with TRBJ2-7, with 11 bases lining up with TRBD2. The J segment lost 1 base and the V segment lost 1 base, leaving 6 bases of the junction unmatched. Germline CDR1 and CDR2: LGHNA and YNFKEQ. The CDR3 is made up of 17 amino acids. CDR3 sequence: CASSQGIRTSGSYEQYF. The CDR3 nucleotides are TGTGCCAGCAGCCAAGGGATCCGGACTAGCGGGTCCTACGAGCAGTACTTC.

This clone was counted between two and nine times. Other nucleotide sequences in the sample specify the same CDR3. The chain uses TRBV6-5 and TRBJ1-2, with D unclear. V shed 2 bases and J shed 6 bases, with 10 bases lying between them. CDR1 is MNHEY, CDR2 SVGAGI, per germline. The length of the CDR3 is 13 residues. The CDR3 loop is CASSYGEGHGYTF. The CDR3 nucleotides are TGTGCCAGCAGTTACGGCGAGGGTCATGGCTACACCTTC.

The V call is TRBV6-4, the J call TRBJ2-1, with 9 bases that match TRBD2. The CDR3 is 14 residues long. With V trimmed by 8 bases and J by 9 bases, 11 bases remained unmatched. The germline gives CDR1 MRHNA, CDR2 SNTAGT. This CDR3 reads CASVETSGLFEQFF. CDR3 sequence (DNA): TGTGCCAGCGTGGAGACTAGCGGACTATTTGAGCAGTTCTTC.

The chain is built from TRBV18 and TRBJ2-2, with D uncertain. The CDR3 spans 12 residues. V lost 3 bases and J lost 6, with 5 bases in between. The V gene's germline CDR1 is KGHSH and CDR2 LQKENI. CDR3: CASSPWSGELFF. DNA for the CDR3: TGTGCCAGCTCACCTTGGTCCGGGGAGCTGTTTTTT.

This clone was seen at least ten times. The genes are TRBV9 and TRBJ1-1; D might be TRBD1 (5 bases). Germline CDR1 reads SGDLS; CDR2 reads YYNGEE. V lost 0 bases and J lost 4, with 10 bases in between. This CDR3 has 14 amino acids. The CDR3 region has the DNA TGTGCCAGCAGCGTAGTAGGGGAGGTCACTGAAGCTTTCTTT. Protein product: CASSVVGEVTEAFF.

The chain uses TRBV19 and TRBJ2-7, with 8 bases aligning to TRBD1. The germline gives CDR1 LNHDA, CDR2 SQIVND (reference sequence). The CDR3 sequence is 14 residues long. The V and J ends lost 4 bases and 3 bases, in that order; junction bases with no gene match: 5. In DNA, the CDR3 is TGTGCCAGTAGTAGGACAGGGTCCAACTACGAGCAGTACTTC. It translates to CASSRTGSNYEQYF. Full variable domain (rest looked up from reference TRBV19 and TRBJ2-7): DGGITQSPKYLFRKEGQNVTLSCEQNLNHDAMYWYRQDPGQGLRLIYYSQIVNDFQKGDIAEGYSVSREKKESFPLTVTSAQKNPTAFYLCASSRTGSNYEQYFGPGTRLTVT.

The chain joins TRBV15 to TRBJ1-2, with a possible D match to TRBD1 (6 bases). Germline V gives CDR1 LNHNV, CDR2 YYDKDF (reference sequence). V was shortened by 3 bases and J by 4 bases, with 15 bases between the two germline ends. The CDR3 consists of 15 residues. CDR3 protein: CATSSSYSDSYGYTF. The CDR3 DNA sequence: TGTGCCACCAGCAGTTCTTACTCGGACAGCTATGGCTACACCTTC.

Concerning this clone itself: The sample holds other DNA sequences that translate to the same CDR3. The V call is TRBV6-5, the J call TRBJ2-7, with D unclear. The germline gives CDR1 MNHEY, CDR2 SVGAGI. V gave up 5 bases and J gave up 1 base, with 6 bases separating them. The CDR3 covers 12 residues. CDR3 bases: TGTGCCAGCAGTGAAGGGTCCTACGAGCAGTACTTC. Protein: CASSEGSYEQYF.

The table lists this clone with a few counts. The rearrangement links TRBV28 to TRBJ2-2; a possible D gene is TRBD1 (5 bases). The V end was cut by 6 bases, the J end by 3 bases, with 14 bases between. The CDR3 totals 15 residues. Germline CDR1 and CDR2: MDHEN and SYDVKM. In nucleotides, the CDR3 is TGTGCCAGCAGCCCCCCGGACACCTACACCGGGGAGCTGTTTTTT. This encodes CASSPPDTYTGELFF.

V and J are TRBV6-6 and TRBJ1-5; possibly TRBD1 for D (5 bases). V was clipped by 6 bases and J by 0 bases, with 9 bases between them. The CDR3 runs 14 residues. The germline V gene has CDR1 MNHNY and CDR2 SVGAGI (reference sequence). The CDR3 nucleotides are TGTGCCAGCAGCGACGGACATAGCAATCAGCCCCAGCATTTT. Protein product: CASSDGHSNQPQHF.

This clone was detected a few times. The chain uses TRBV18 and TRBJ1-5; D gene unclear. Trimming pared 2 bases from V and 4 bases from J, leaving 15 bases between. Germline V gene data show CDR1 as KGHSH and CDR2 as LQKENI. CDR3 length: 16 residues. Here the CDR3 reads CASSPSGPAGNQPQHF. CDR3 nucleotides: TGTGCCAGCTCACCAAGTGGACCGGCAGGAAATCAGCCCCAGCATTTT.

This clone came up once. The chain joins TRBV7-2 to TRBJ1-1; maybe TRBD1 (5 bases). The CDR3 loop spans 14 amino acids. Germline-derived CDR1 and CDR2 are SGHTA and FQGNSA. V lost 3 bases to trimming and J lost 5 bases, with 13 bases between them. CDR3 amino acids: CASSLGEGRTEAFF. CDR3 nucleotide sequence: TGTGCCAGCAGCTTGGGGGAGGGGCGAACTGAAGCTTTCTTT.

This clone was detected a few times. The rearrangement uses TRBV5-1 and TRBJ2-1, with 8 bases that match TRBD2. This CDR3 contains 16 residues. The germline V gene encodes CDR1 SGHRS and CDR2 YFSETQ. V shed 4 bases, J shed 4 bases, and the junction held 10 bases outside the gene matches. In nucleotides, the CDR3 is TGCGCCAGCAGCCTCCTAAAGCTAGCGGGTTACAATGAGCAGTTCTTC. Amino acids: CASSLLKLAGYNEQFF.

V gene TRBV7-9 combines with J gene TRBJ2-1; 10 nucleotides match TRBD2. Trimming took 1 base from V and 4 from J; bases not matched to a gene: 4. The germline V gene has CDR1 SEHNR and CDR2 FQNEAQ (reference sequence). The CDR3 spans 16 residues. CDR3: CASSLVSGRGYNEQFF. CDR3 coding DNA: TGTGCCAGCAGCTTAGTGAGCGGGAGGGGATACAATGAGCAGTTCTTC.

The chain links TRBV7-2 to TRBJ2-1, with 8 bases lining up with TRBD2. The germline CDR1 and CDR2 sequences are SGHTA and FQGNSA. V was pared by 6 bases and J by 16 bases, with 17 bases of the junction left unmatched. This CDR3 has 14 residues. This chain's CDR3 is CASSSDQYVAGGFF. CDR3 DNA sequence: TGTGCCAGCAGTTCAGACCAATACGTGGCGGGAGGCTTCTTC.

This clone came up a few times. The CDR3 loop reads CATSKDRGYEQYF. Here the CDR3 DNA reads TGTGCCACCTCTAAAGACAGGGGCTACGAGCAGTACTTC. This rearrangement joins TRBV15 to TRBJ2-7; TRBD1 matches at 8 bases. This CDR3 has 13 residues. Trimming cost V 8 bases and J 3 bases; bases outside gene matches: 6. Germline CDR1 LNHNV, CDR2 YYDKDF (reference sequence).

A few counts support this clone. The chain couples TRBV7-9 to TRBJ2-5; D is perhaps TRBD1 (6 bases). The CDR3 consists of 18 residues. Germline CDR1 and CDR2: SEHNR and FQNEAQ (reference sequence). V was pared by 5 bases and J by 5 bases, with 27 bases between. The CDR3: CASSRSWMDRLRQETQYF. DNA for the CDR3: TGTGCCAGCAGCCGATCTTGGATGGACAGATTGCGGCAGGAGACCCAGTACTTC.

CDR3 in amino acids: CASSEIQGVDIQYF. Written as DNA, the CDR3 is TGTGCCAGCAGTGAGATACAGGGTGTGGACATTCAGTACTTC. The chain couples TRBV2 to TRBJ2-4, with D possibly TRBD1 on 6 matching bases. CDR1 SNHLY and CDR2 FYNNEI come from the germline V gene. Trimming took 3 bases from V and 8 from J, leaving 14 bases between them. This CDR3 spans 14 amino acids.

The J gene is TRBJ2-1, the V gene TRBV14; no reliable D call. The germline gives CDR1 SGHDN, CDR2 FVKESK. Between the trimmed V and J ends, which lost 0 bases and 10 bases, there was a span of 7 bases. The CDR3 spans 12 residues. The CDR3 bases are TGTGCCAGCAGCCAAGATCGGGTCGAGCAGTTCTTC. Translating gives CASSQDRVEQFF.

There are a few counts of this clone. The chain recombines TRBV7-9 with TRBJ1-4, with D unclear. The CDR3 loop spans 14 amino acids. Trimming removed 5 bases at V and 7 bases at J, with 14 bases between. Germline V gene data show CDR1 as SEHNR and CDR2 as FQNEAQ (reference sequence). CDR3 amino acids: CASSDPTRGEKLFF. CDR3 bases: TGTGCCAGCAGCGACCCAACGAGAGGTGAAAAACTGTTTTTT.

This clone was seen a few times. The rearrangement joins TRBV4-3 to TRBJ2-6, with 9 bases aligning to TRBD1. The V and J ends lost 0 bases and 0 bases, in that order; junction bases with no gene match: 3. Per germline, CDR1 LGHNA and CDR2 YSLEER. The CDR3 covers 18 residues. The CDR3 DNA follows: TGCGCCAGCAGCCAAGATGGGGACAGGGCCTCTGGGGCCAACGTCCTGACTTTC. This translates into CASSQDGDRASGANVLTF.